These T cell receptor beta chains were read from a single sample in a study of cytomegalovirus exposure and HLA in healthy donors. Profiling relied on immunoSEQ multiplex PCR, and the TCRdb table lists in-frame clones only, not all of them. This sample has 100,000 to 150,000 clones, with around 79% found just once. Sequencing used PBMCs. The receptor set was obtained from a woman in her thirties or forties in good health and CMV-seronegative. Both conserved end residues are trimmed from each CDR3.

j_call	v_call	cdr3_aa
TRBJ1-5	TRBV7-2	ASSFTGSNQPQH
TRBJ1-2	TRBV28	ASSPGQGAYGYT
TRBJ2-5	TRBV7-9	ASSFQGAGTQY
TRBJ1-5	TRBV2	AIKGTGVSQPQH
TRBJ2-1	TRBV6-5	ASSYRLFNEQF
TRBJ1-2	TRBV5-6	ASSSSKAGYGYT
TRBJ2-5	TRBV5-1	ASSLNRGGETQY
TRBJ1-1	TRBV27	ASTLKGTDLNTEAF
TRBJ1-5	TRBV27	ASRPGGTQPQH
TRBJ2-3	TRBV7-9	ASNPVVQGWDTQY
TRBJ1-5	TRBV6-1	ASSDRGLGQPQH
TRBJ2-3	TRBV7-3	ASSFYTADTQY
TRBJ2-6	TRBV2	ASSETRGSGANVLT
TRBJ2-1	TRBV7-9	ASSPWF
TRBJ2-1	TRBV10-3	AISELLGLADLKEQF
TRBJ2-1	TRBV7-2	ASSPGLAERYNEQF
TRBJ2-6	TRBV5-1	ASRLQRVGSGANVLT
TRBJ1-4	TRBV28	ASTAQGTGPEKLF
TRBJ1-1	TRBV7-3	ASSLMSETEAF
TRBJ1-1	TRBV5-1	ASSWRTGAEAF
TRBJ2-1	TRBV2	ASGAERGGLNEQF
TRBJ1-5	TRBV7-2	ASSLPGTFTTQH
TRBJ2-7	TRBV4-2	ASRENSGTSGVYEQY
TRBJ2-5	TRBV9	ASSVDQTGVETQY
TRBJ1-3	TRBV7-2	ASSPWGDLAGNTIY
TRBJ2-1	TRBV4-3	ASSQSDGRGPYNEQF
TRBJ1-2	TRBV2	ARLQGRHGYT
TRBJ2-1	TRBV10-3	AISERVGGEQF
TRBJ2-1	TRBV6-6	ASSYDRAYSYNEQF
TRBJ1-3	TRBV29-1	SVGQGINTIY
TRBJ2-1	TRBV18	ASSPRTSGRARSYNEQF
TRBJ2-3	TRBV7-2	ASSRTSASDTQY
TRBJ2-7	TRBV6-1	ASSERGRYSYEQY
TRBJ2-3	TRBV30	AWSGKGIGADTQY
TRBJ2-1	TRBV12-2	ASRLARSLAGDLSCNEQF
TRBJ2-5	TRBV11-2	ASSLVRGRETQY
TRBJ1-1	TRBV14	ASSQVSGRTEAF
TRBJ2-2	TRBV7-9	ASSLGEGLASEELF
TRBJ2-3	TRBV7-9	ASSFREGGTDTQY
TRBJ1-5	TRBV6-5	ASSFDSLQPQH
TRBJ2-5	TRBV6-6	ASSPQETQY
TRBJ1-2	TRBV5-4	ASSLEVGQGVGYT
TRBJ1-5	TRBV14	ASSQELRGGNQPQH
TRBJ2-7	TRBV9	ASSVGHRSSYEQY